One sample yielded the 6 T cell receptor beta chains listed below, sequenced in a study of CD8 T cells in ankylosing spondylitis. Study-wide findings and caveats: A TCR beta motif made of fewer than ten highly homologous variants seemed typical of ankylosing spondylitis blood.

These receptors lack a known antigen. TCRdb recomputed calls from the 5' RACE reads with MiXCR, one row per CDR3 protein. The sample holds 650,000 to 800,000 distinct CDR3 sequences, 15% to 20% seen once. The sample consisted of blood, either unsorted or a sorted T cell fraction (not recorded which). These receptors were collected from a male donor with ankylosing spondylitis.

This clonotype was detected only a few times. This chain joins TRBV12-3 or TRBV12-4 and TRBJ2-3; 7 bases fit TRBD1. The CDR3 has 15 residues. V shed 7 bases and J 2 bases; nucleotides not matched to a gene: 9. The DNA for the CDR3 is TGTGCCAGCATCCTACAGGGGCCCTACACAGATACGCAGTATTTT. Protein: CASILQGPYTDTQYF.

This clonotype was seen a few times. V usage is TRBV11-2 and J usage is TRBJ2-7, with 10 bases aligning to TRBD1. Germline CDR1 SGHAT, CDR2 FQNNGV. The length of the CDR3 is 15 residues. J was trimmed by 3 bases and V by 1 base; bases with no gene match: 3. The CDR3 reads CASSLGGQGLYEQYF. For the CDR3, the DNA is TGTGCCAGCAGCTTAGGGGGACAGGGGCTCTACGAGCAGTACTTC.

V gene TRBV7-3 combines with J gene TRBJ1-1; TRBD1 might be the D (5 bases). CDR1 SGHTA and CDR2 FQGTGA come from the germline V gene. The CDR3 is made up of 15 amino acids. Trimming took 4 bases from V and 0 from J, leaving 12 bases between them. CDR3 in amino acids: CASSSDGAVNTEAFF. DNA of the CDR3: TGTGCCAGCAGCTCAGACGGGGCGGTGAACACTGAAGCTTTCTTT.

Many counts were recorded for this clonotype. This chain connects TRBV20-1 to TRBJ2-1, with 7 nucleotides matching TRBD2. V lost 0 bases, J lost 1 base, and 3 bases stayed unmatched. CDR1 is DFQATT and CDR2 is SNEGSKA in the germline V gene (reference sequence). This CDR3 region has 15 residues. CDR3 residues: CSARELGGSYNEQFF. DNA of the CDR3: TGCAGTGCTAGAGAGTTGGGGGGGTCCTACAATGAGCAGTTCTTC.

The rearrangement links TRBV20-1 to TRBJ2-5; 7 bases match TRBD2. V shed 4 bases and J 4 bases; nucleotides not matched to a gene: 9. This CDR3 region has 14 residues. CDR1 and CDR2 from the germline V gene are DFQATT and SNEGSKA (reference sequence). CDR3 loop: CSATTLTSVETQYF. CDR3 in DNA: TGCAGTGCTACGACCCTTACTAGCGTAGAGACCCAGTACTTC.

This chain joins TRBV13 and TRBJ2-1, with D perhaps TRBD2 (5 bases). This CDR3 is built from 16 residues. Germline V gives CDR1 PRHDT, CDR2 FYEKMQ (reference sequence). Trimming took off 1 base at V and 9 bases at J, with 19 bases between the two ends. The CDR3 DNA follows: TGTGCCAGCAGCTTAGTTTCGGGCTCTTTCCGGGGTGAGCAGTTCTTC. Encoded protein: CASSLVSGSFRGEQFF.